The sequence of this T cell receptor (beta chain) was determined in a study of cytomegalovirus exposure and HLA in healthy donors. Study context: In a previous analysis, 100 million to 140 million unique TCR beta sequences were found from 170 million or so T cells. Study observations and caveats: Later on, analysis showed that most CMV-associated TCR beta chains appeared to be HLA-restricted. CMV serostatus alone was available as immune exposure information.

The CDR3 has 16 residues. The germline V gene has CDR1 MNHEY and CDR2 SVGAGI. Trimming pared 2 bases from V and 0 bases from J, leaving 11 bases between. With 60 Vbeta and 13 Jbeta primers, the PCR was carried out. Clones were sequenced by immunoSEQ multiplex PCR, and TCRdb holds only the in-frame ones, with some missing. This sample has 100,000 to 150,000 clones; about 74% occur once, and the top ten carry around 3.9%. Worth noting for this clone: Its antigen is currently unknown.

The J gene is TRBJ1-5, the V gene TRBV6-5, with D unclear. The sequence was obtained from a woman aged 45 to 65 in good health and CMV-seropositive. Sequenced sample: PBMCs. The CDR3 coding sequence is TGTGCCAGCAGTTACCACTCGACATATAGCAATCAGCCCCAGCATTTT. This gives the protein CASSYHSTYSNQPQHF.